Below are 2 T cell receptor beta chains sequenced from a single sample in a study of shared clonotypes between healthy human individuals. TCRdb's table, derived via immunoSEQ multiplex PCR, lists solely in-frame clones and lacks some. This sample yields 1.4 million or so clones, of which roughly 98.5% are seen a single time; 0.36% belongs to the top ten. The sample comprised naive CD4+ T cells sorted from blood. As to subset: CD45RA+ positively selected. The source is a man aged 25 to 40 in good health.

The chain has TRBV4-1 and TRBJ1-1, with 8 bases identical to TRBD1. This CDR3 contains 16 residues. CDR1 is MGHRA, CDR2 YSYEKL, per germline. V shed 0 bases, J shed 0 bases, and the junction held 3 bases outside the gene matches. The CDR3 sequence: CASSQDYRGMNTEAFF. In DNA, the CDR3 is TGCGCCAGCAGCCAAGACTACAGGGGGATGAACACTGAAGCTTTCTTT.

The V call is TRBV19, the J call TRBJ1-3; D ambiguous. Germline lookup yields CDR1 LNHDA and CDR2 SQIVND (reference sequence). The CDR3 has 15 residues. Trimming took 8 bases from V and 0 from J, leaving 14 bases between them. CDR3 sequence: CASGGSHGSGNTIYF. The CDR3 nucleotides read TGTGCCAGTGGAGGGTCCCACGGCTCTGGAAACACCATATATTTT.